This T cell receptor (beta chain) was obtained from a study of a mutant IDH1 vaccine in newly diagnosed glioma. Looking at the study overall: In some groups vaccination began 4-6 weeks post-radiotherapy; others received it with temozolomide.

V shed 3 bases and J 2 bases; nucleotides not matched to a gene: 3. Germline V lookup: CDR1 SGHVS, CDR2 FQNEAQ. The CDR3 length is 15 residues. Notes on this clone: Its antigen is unidentified. The sample contains more than one DNA sequence encoding this CDR3.

Time point in this sample: week 23, last vaccination. It was 300 ug of mutant IDH1 20-mer peptide that made up each vaccine dose, given with topical imiquimod. Donors harbored newly found WHO grade 3 or 4 IDH1-mutant, ATRX-lost astrocytomas. Method: immunoSEQ multiplex PCR; TCRdb's copy keeps in-frame clones and lacks some. The table lists tens of thousands of clones, about 85% of them singletons. The chain couples TRBV7-8 to TRBJ1-3; 8 nucleotides match TRBD1. Here the sequenced sample was PBMCs, taken from a glioma patient whose treatment included an IDH1 peptide vaccine. This clonotype originated in a man aged 25-45 years with glioma. CDR3 in DNA: TGTGCCAGCAGCTTGACAGGGGACCCTGGAAACACCATATATTTT. This sequence encodes CASSLTGDPGNTIYF.